This T cell receptor beta chain was identified during a study of shared T cell receptors in the human thymus. Repertoires were generated with immunoSEQ multiplex PCR, while TCRdb's copy carries only in-frame clones and drops some. Of hundreds of thousands of clones in the sample, over 75% were seen once. The same data also contributed to another study, on human thymus T cells.

The clonotype comes from a boy under two years old with a congenital heart defect. The sequencing sample was made of thymocytes.

This CDR3 is CASSKRRGKSSYEQYF. The DNA of the CDR3 is TGTGCCAGCAGCAAAAGGAGGGGAAAAAGCTCCTACGAGCAGTACTTC. The V call is TRBV21-1, the J call TRBJ2-7; the D segment call TRBD2 is taken from the table without a DNA check. TRBV21-1 is described as a pseudogene. The CDR3 totals 16 residues.